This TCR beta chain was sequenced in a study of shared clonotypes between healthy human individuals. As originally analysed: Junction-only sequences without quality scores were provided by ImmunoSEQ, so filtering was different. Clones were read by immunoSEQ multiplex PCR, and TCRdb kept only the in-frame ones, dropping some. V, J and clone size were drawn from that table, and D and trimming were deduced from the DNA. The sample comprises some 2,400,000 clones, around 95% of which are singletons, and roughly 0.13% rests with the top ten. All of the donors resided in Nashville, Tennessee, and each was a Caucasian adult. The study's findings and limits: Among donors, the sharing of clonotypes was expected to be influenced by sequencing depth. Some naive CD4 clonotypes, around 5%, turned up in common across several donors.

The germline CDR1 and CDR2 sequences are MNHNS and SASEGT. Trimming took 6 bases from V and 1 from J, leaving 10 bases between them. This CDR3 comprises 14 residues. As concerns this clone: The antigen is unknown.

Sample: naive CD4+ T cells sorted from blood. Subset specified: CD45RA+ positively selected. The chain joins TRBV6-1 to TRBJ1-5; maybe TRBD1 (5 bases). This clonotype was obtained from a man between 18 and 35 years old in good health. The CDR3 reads CASRPDRSNQPQHF. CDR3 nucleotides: TGTGCCAGCAGACCTGACAGAAGCAATCAGCCCCAGCATTTT.